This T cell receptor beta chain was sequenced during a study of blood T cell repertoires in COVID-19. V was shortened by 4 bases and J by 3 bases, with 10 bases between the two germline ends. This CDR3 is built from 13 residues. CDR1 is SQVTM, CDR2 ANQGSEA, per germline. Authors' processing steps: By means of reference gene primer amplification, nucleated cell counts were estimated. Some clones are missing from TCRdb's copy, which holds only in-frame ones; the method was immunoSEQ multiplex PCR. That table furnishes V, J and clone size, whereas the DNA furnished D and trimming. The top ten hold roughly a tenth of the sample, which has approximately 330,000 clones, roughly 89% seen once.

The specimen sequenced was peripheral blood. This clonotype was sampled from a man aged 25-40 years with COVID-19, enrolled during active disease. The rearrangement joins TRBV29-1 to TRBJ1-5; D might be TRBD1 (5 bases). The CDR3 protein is CSVAGTNNQPQHF. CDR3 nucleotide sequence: TGCAGCGTTGCCGGGACTAACAATCAGCCCCAGCATTTT.